Below, 13 T cell receptor beta chains from the same sample are listed, as sequenced in a study of early T cells in non-severe SARS-CoV-2 infection. TCRdb redid the calling of the 5' RACE reads with MiXCR, one entry per CDR3 protein. Of 70,000 to 85,000 distinct CDR3 sequences in the sample, 12% were seen once. Sequenced material: whole blood. The receptors derive from an adult who was a healthcare worker with PCR-confirmed SARS-CoV-2 infection or an uninfected control (not recorded which).

This clonotype has ten or more counts. This chain links TRBV7-9 with TRBJ2-4; a possible D gene is TRBD1 (5 bases). Looked up from germline, CDR1 is SEHNR and CDR2 is FQNEAQ (reference sequence). Trimming removed 4 bases at V and 0 bases at J, with 19 bases between. The CDR3 covers 18 residues. The CDR3 spells CASSYPTGTLVAKNIQYF. The DNA of the CDR3 is TGTGCCAGCAGCTACCCAACAGGAACCCTAGTAGCCAAAAACATTCAGTACTTC.

V and J are TRBV2 and TRBJ2-1, with D maybe TRBD2 (5 bases). V dropped 8 bases and J dropped 8 bases, with 16 bases sitting between them. Germline V gene lookup returns CDR1 SNHLY and CDR2 FYNNEI. The CDR3 extends over 13 amino acids. Here the CDR3 DNA reads TGTGCCAGCTGCAGTGGGAGTTGGGATGAGCAGTTCTTC. This sequence encodes CASCSGSWDEQFF.

This clonotype was recorded at least ten times. The chain joins TRBV30 to TRBJ2-1, with D perhaps assigned TRBD1 or TRBD2 (5 bases each). V lost 8 bases, J lost 8 bases, and 19 bases lay in between. The CDR3 is 13 residues long. The germline CDR1 and CDR2 sequences are GTSNPN and SVGIG (reference sequence). The DNA of the CDR3 is TGTGCCAAGAGCCAGGGAGAGGGCGATGAGCAGTTCTTC. This codes for CAKSQGEGDEQFF.

A few counts support this clonotype. This sequence joins TRBV6-5 and TRBJ2-7; 13 bases line up with TRBD2. The J segment lost 2 bases and the V segment lost 0 bases, leaving 10 bases of the junction unmatched. CDR3 length equals 19 residues. Looked up from germline, CDR1 is MNHEY and CDR2 is SVGAGI. The CDR3 sequence is CASSYSKPVLAGGTYEQYF. Written as DNA, the CDR3 is TGTGCCAGCAGTTACTCTAAGCCGGTACTAGCGGGAGGGACCTACGAGCAGTACTTC.

This clonotype was seen ten or more times. The rearrangement links TRBV7-8 to TRBJ2-7; 8 bases fit TRBD2. The CDR3 spans 13 residues. After removal of 11 bases from V and 0 bases from J, the junction contained 6 bases not matched to a gene. Germline CDR1 and CDR2: SGHVS and FQNEAQ. The CDR3 sequence: CASSGLSSYEQYF. The CDR3 DNA sequence: TGTGCCTCTAGCGGGCTCAGCTCCTACGAGCAGTACTTC.

The rearrangement joins TRBV12-3 or TRBV12-4 to TRBJ2-3, with a weak D call TRBD2 (5 bases). The V gene lost 5 bases and the J gene lost 6 bases, with 9 bases spanning the gap. The CDR3 contains 12 residues. CDR3 in amino acids: CASSPGFDTQYF. The CDR3 DNA sequence: TGTGCCAGCAGTCCGGGGTTCGATACGCAGTATTTT.

The chain has TRBV3-1 and TRBJ1-5; the D gene is possibly TRBD1 (6 bases). Between the trimmed V and J ends, which lost 4 bases and 9 bases, there was a span of 13 bases. The germline gives CDR1 LGHDT, CDR2 YNNKEL (reference sequence). This CDR3 is built from 13 residues. The CDR3 DNA follows: TGTGCCAGCAGCCCAGGGGCCGGGAGGCCCCAGCATTTT. The encoded protein is CASSPGAGRPQHF.

This clonotype was picked up many times. The rearrangement links TRBV29-1 to TRBJ2-3, with TRBD2 identical over 7 bases. The trim removed 8 bases at V and 2 bases at J, leaving 4 bases unmatched. The CDR3 is made up of 12 amino acids. Germline V lookup: CDR1 SQVTM, CDR2 ANQGSEA. CDR3 residues: CSIRDYTDTQYF. CDR3 bases: TGCAGCATACGGGACTACACAGATACGCAGTATTTT.

The chain recombines TRBV28 with TRBJ1-5; possible D gene TRBD1, 5 bases. CDR3 size: 15 residues. Germline V gene data show CDR1 as MDHEN and CDR2 as SYDVKM. V was pared by 6 bases and J by 1 base, with 13 bases between. CDR3 sequence reads: CASRTQGGSNQPQHF. For the CDR3, the DNA is TGTGCCAGCAGGACTCAGGGAGGCAGCAATCAGCCCCAGCATTTT.

This clonotype was counted at least ten times. The rearrangement joins TRBV7-9 to TRBJ2-1; TRBD1 matches 8 bases. V dropped 3 bases and J dropped 4; count of bases not matched to a gene: 17. CDR3 length equals 19 residues. In germline, CDR1 is SEHNR, CDR2 FQNEAQ (reference sequence). CDR3 DNA sequence: TGTGCCAGCAGCTTGACAGGGGAGTCATTGGGGTACCTATACAATGAGCAGTTCTTC. Its protein product is CASSLTGESLGYLYNEQFF.

This clonotype was counted ten times or more. The chain carries TRBV11-2 and TRBJ2-7; TRBD2 agrees at 7 bases. V was pared by 4 bases and J by 5 bases, with 14 bases of the junction left unmatched. The CDR3 sequence is 16 residues long. CDR1 and CDR2 (germline): SGHAT, FQNNGV. The CDR3 DNA reads as TGTGCCAGCAGCTCCAGCCTAGCGGCCCGAGGAAACGAGCAGTACTTC. Its protein product is CASSSSLAARGNEQYF.

This clonotype was counted many times. The J gene is TRBJ2-1, the V gene TRBV12-3 or TRBV12-4; TRBD2 is a possible D gene (5 bases). Between the trimmed V and J ends, which lost 2 bases and 6 bases, there was a span of 20 bases. CDR3 length: 17 amino acids. The CDR3 nucleotides read TGTGCCAGCAGTTTACTCTCTGGACTGGTCACCTTCAATGAGCAGTTCTTC. This sequence encodes CASSLLSGLVTFNEQFF.

This clonotype was counted ten times or more. The CDR3 nucleotides read TGTGCCAGCTCTCGGACGTCCGATAATTCACCCCTCCACTTT. Residues: CASSRTSDNSPLHF. The chain uses TRBV18 and TRBJ1-6; D is undetermined. Germline assignment: CDR1 KGHSH and CDR2 LQKENI. Trimming shortened V by 6 bases and J by 5 bases, and 11 bases separated the two germline ends. This CDR3 region has 14 residues.